A selection of T cell receptor beta chains follows, all from one sample in a study of OX40 agonist ivuxolimab in advanced cancers. The repertoire was sequenced with immunoSEQ multiplex PCR; TCRdb's copy has only in-frame clones and lacks some. The sample yields about 94,000 clones, roughly 87% seen once. Specimen: CD4+ or CD8+ T cells sorted from blood, collected in a trial of the OX40 agonist ivuxolimab. These receptors originate from an adult with an advanced solid tumor such as melanoma, head and neck, liver or kidney cancer. Both conserved end residues are part of each CDR3. The D gene is left open where the match is weak. Expanded clones are given a class, and other clones once, few, many or no size at all.

clone_size: .; v_call: TRBV4-3; j_call: TRBJ2-2; d_call: TRBD1; cdr3_aa: CASSQGWVEAGTGTGELFF; cdr3_nt: TGCGCCAGCAGCCAAGGTTGGGTAGAAGCCGGGACAGGCACCGGGGAGCTGTTTTTT
clone_size: .; v_call: TRBV6-5; j_call: TRBJ2-5; d_call: TRBD2; cdr3_aa: CASSTAGLVEETQYF; cdr3_nt: TGTGCCAGCAGTACAGCGGGACTAGTAGAAGAGACCCAGTACTTC
clone_size: .; v_call: TRBV7-3; j_call: TRBJ2-2; d_call: .; cdr3_aa: CASSVTAWQGTGELFF; cdr3_nt: TGTGCCAGCAGCGTCACGGCTTGGCAGGGGACCGGGGAGCTGTTTTTT
clone_size: once; v_call: TRBV19; j_call: TRBJ2-5; d_call: .; cdr3_aa: CASSIPRSGQETQYF; cdr3_nt: TGTGCCAGTAGTATACCACGGAGCGGCCAAGAGACCCAGTACTTC
clone_size: .; v_call: TRBV5-6; j_call: TRBJ2-1; d_call: .; cdr3_aa: CASSLGVIYNEQFF; cdr3_nt: TGTGCCAGCAGCTTGGGCGTCATCTACAATGAGCAGTTCTTC
clone_size: .; v_call: TRBV5-1; j_call: TRBJ1-1; d_call: .; cdr3_aa: CASSTGQLNTEAFF; cdr3_nt: TGCGCCAGCAGTACCGGACAGTTGAACACTGAAGCTTTCTTT
clone_size: .; v_call: TRBV27; j_call: TRBJ1-3; d_call: TRBD1; cdr3_aa: CASRTGTAGNTIYF; cdr3_nt: TGTGCCAGCAGAACCGGGACAGCCGGAAACACCATATATTTT
clone_size: once; v_call: TRBV5-4; j_call: TRBJ2-5; d_call: .; cdr3_aa: CASSFRRGQETQYF; cdr3_nt: TGTGCCAGCAGCTTTCGCAGGGGACAAGAGACCCAGTACTTC
clone_size: .; v_call: TRBV4-3; j_call: TRBJ2-7; d_call: .; cdr3_aa: CASARREGSSYEQYF; cdr3_nt: TGCGCCAGCGCCAGACGCGAGGGAAGCTCCTACGAGCAGTACTTC
clone_size: .; v_call: TRBV5-1; j_call: TRBJ1-1; d_call: TRBD1; cdr3_aa: CASSGQGVSEAFF; cdr3_nt: TGCGCCAGCAGCGGGCAGGGGGTAAGTGAAGCTTTCTTT
clone_size: .; v_call: TRBV5-4; j_call: TRBJ2-5; d_call: .; cdr3_aa: CASSLNGGASGETQYF; cdr3_nt: TGTGCCAGCAGCTTGAATGGCGGGGCCTCGGGGGAGACCCAGTACTTC